This TCR beta chain was documented in a study of blood T cell repertoires in COVID-19. Generated by immunoSEQ multiplex PCR, the TCRdb table keeps only in-frame clones and is missing some. The sample consists of some 260,000 clones, 84% of them appearing once. After removal of 3 bases from V and 8 bases from J, the junction contained 10 bases not matched to a gene. CDR3 size: 14 residues. Germline CDR1 SQVTM, CDR2 ANQGSEA. This clonotype was obtained from a man aged 25 to 45 with acute COVID-19. The material sequenced was PBMCs or T cells enriched from blood (not recorded which). The chain has TRBV29-1 and TRBJ2-1; 7 nucleotides line up with TRBD1. This CDR3 reads CSVEVQGLRYEQFF. The CDR3 nucleotides read TGCAGCGTTGAGGTACAGGGGTTAAGGTATGAGCAGTTCTTC.